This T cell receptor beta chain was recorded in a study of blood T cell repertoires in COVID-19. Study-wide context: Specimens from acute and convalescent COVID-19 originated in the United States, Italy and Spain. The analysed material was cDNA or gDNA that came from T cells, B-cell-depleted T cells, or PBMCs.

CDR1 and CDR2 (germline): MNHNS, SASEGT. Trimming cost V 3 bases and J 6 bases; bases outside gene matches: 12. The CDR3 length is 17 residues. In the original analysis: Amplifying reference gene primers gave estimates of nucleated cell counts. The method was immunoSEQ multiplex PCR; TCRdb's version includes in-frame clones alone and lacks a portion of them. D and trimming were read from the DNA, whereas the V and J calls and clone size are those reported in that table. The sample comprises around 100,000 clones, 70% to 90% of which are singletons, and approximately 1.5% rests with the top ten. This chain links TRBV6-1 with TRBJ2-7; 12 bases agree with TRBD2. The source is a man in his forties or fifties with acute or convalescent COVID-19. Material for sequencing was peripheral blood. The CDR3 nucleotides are TGTGCCAGCAGTGACATTTTTCTAGCGGGAGGGCCTTGCGAGCAGTACTTC. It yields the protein CASSDIFLAGGPCEQYF.